The 14 T cell receptor beta chains presented below share a single source sample, sequenced in a study of cytomegalovirus exposure and HLA in healthy donors (TCRdb year 2017). The library was generated by the immunoSEQ multiplex PCR assay. Drawn from immuneACCESS, this table holds only the in-frame rearrangements with V and J called that TCRdb kept. Clones are partly lost; checked studies trace under half to an unresolved V gene and leave the rest unexplained. A total of 330,000 or so clones appear in this sample, just over 85% of them only once. The ten largest clones add up to under 0.85% of the sample. The sequencing sample was made of PBMCs. The receptors shown here come from a young woman in good health and CMV-seronegative.

This rearrangement joins TRBV11-2 to TRBJ2-7; maybe TRBD1 (6 bases). Trimming took 5 bases from V and 1 from J, leaving 15 bases between them. Per germline, CDR1 SGHAT and CDR2 FQNNGV. This CDR3 region has 15 residues. CDR3 region: CASSTRPDSSYEQYF. The CDR3 coding sequence is TGTGCCAGCAGCACCCGACCGGACAGTTCCTACGAGCAGTACTTC.

This sequence joins TRBV30 and TRBJ1-1, with 8 bases fitting TRBD1. Per the germline V gene, CDR1 is GTSNPN and CDR2 is SVGIG (reference sequence). This CDR3 is built from 15 residues. Germline trimming cut 7 bases from V and 0 bases from J; bases unmatched to any gene: 10. CDR3 DNA: TGTGCCTTTTTGGACAGGGTCAAAGTGAACACTGAAGCTTTCTTT. Its protein is CAFLDRVKVNTEAFF.

The chain joins TRBV30 to TRBJ2-3; D perhaps matches TRBD2 (6 bases). Trimming stripped 3 bases from V and 0 bases from J, with 7 bases between. This CDR3 has 13 residues. CDR1 GTSNPN and CDR2 SVGIG come from the germline V gene (reference sequence). The CDR3 DNA reads as TGTGCCTGGAGCGGGACTAGCACAGATACGCAGTATTTT. This gives the protein CAWSGTSTDTQYF.

The gene calls are TRBV5-6 and TRBJ2-3; weak D call: TRBD1 (5 bases). CDR3 size: 16 residues. Germline values: CDR1 SGHDT, CDR2 YYEEEE. V shed 1 base and J shed 5 bases, with 17 bases lying between them. CDR3 coding DNA: TGTGCCAGCAGCTTGTTGTCCGACCTTAGGGGAGATACGCAGTATTTT. Amino acids: CASSLLSDLRGDTQYF.

This clone was recorded once. This chain links TRBV7-2 with TRBJ2-1, with D perhaps TRBD1 (6 bases). This CDR3 has 17 residues. Germline V gene sequence: CDR1 SGHTA, CDR2 FQGNSA. V lost 1 base to trimming and J lost 0 bases, with 13 bases between them. The CDR3 reads CASSLVRGSFSYNEQFF. The CDR3 DNA is TGTGCCAGCAGCTTAGTTAGGGGGAGTTTCTCCTACAATGAGCAGTTCTTC.

This chain connects TRBV7-2 to TRBJ2-7; possible D gene TRBD1, 6 bases. Trimming pared 5 bases from V and 3 bases from J, leaving 14 bases between. CDR3 size: 14 residues. CDR1 is SGHTA and CDR2 is FQGNSA in the germline V gene. The CDR3 nucleotides are TGTGCCAGCAGCCCAGAGGGGGTAAGCTACGAGCAGTACTTC. Translated: CASSPEGVSYEQYF.

This clone was seen a single time. This chain joins TRBV28 and TRBJ2-7; D gene unclear. Per germline, CDR1 MDHEN and CDR2 SYDVKM. The V end was cut by 4 bases, the J end by 3 bases, with 4 bases between. CDR3 length: 11 amino acids. CDR3 sequence: CASSSDYEQYF. For the CDR3, the DNA is TGTGCCAGCAGTTCAGACTACGAGCAGTACTTC.

The J gene is TRBJ1-1, the V gene TRBV29-1; TRBD1 aligns across 8 bases. V was pared by 6 bases and J by 5 bases, with 8 bases of the junction left unmatched. Germline lookup yields CDR1 SQVTM and CDR2 ANQGSEA. The CDR3 runs 13 residues. The CDR3 DNA sequence: TGCAGCGTCTTGGACAGGGCTAAGACTGAAGCTTTCTTT. This gives the protein CSVLDRAKTEAFF. The full variable domain, its missing parts supplied by reference TRBV29-1 and TRBJ1-1, is SAVISQKPSRDICQRGTSLTIQCQVDSQVTMMFWYRQQPGQSLTLIATANQGSEATYESGFVIDKFPISRPNLTFSTLTVSNMSPEDSSIYLCSVLDRAKTEAFFGQGTRLTVV.

This sequence joins TRBV7-2 and TRBJ1-2; 7 bases are a match to TRBD1. J gave up 2 bases and V 5 bases, and 8 bases lay outside the gene matches. Germline lookup yields CDR1 SGHTA and CDR2 FQGNSA. This CDR3 has 15 residues. This CDR3 reads CASSLPGQTNYGYTF. CDR3 bases: TGTGCCAGCAGCCTCCCGGGACAGACGAACTATGGCTACACCTTC. The full variable domain, in which reference TRBV7-2 and TRBJ1-2 provide the parts outside the CDR3, is GAGVSQSPSNKVTEKGKDVELRCDPISGHTALYWYRQSLGQGLEFLIYFQGNSAPDKSGLPSDRFSAERTGGSVSTLTIQRTQQEDSAVYLCASSLPGQTNYGYTFGSGTRLTVV.

The V call is TRBV28, the J call TRBJ1-2; the D gene is possibly TRBD1 (5 bases). V lost 3 bases, J lost 0 bases, and 8 bases lay in between. The germline CDR1 and CDR2 sequences are MDHEN and SYDVKM. This CDR3 contains 14 residues. In DNA, the CDR3 is TGTGCCAGCAGTTTTGGGGCAACTAACTATGGCTACACCTTC. The encoded protein is CASSFGATNYGYTF.

The genes are TRBV4-3 and TRBJ2-1; no reliable D call. CDR1 and CDR2 from the germline V gene are LGHNA and YSLEER. CDR3 length: 13 amino acids. With 4 bases removed from V and 8 bases from J, the gap between germline ends came to 12 bases. Written as DNA, the CDR3 is TGCGCCAGCAGCCTGAGAGGTGGTGATGAGCAGTTCTTC. Residues: CASSLRGGDEQFF.

This chain connects TRBV27 to TRBJ1-4, with 9 positions matching TRBD1. Germline V lookup: CDR1 MNHEY, CDR2 SMNVEV (reference sequence). V lost 2 bases and J lost 3; bases outside the gene matches: 1. The CDR3 has 15 amino acids. The CDR3 loop reads CASSLGTGSNEKLFF. As DNA, the CDR3 is TGTGCCAGCAGTTTAGGGACAGGGTCTAATGAAAAACTGTTTTTT.

The chain is built from TRBV7-9 and TRBJ1-4; D unresolved. The germline CDR1 and CDR2 sequences are SEHNR and FQNEAQ (reference sequence). This CDR3 comprises 16 residues. Trimming cost V 3 bases and J 8 bases, with 19 bases left between them. Here the CDR3 reads CASSFEVGSGGEKLFF. As DNA, the CDR3 is TGTGCCAGCAGCTTCGAGGTCGGCAGCGGAGGCGAAAAACTGTTTTTT.

The V call is TRBV6-5, the J call TRBJ2-2; D may be TRBD1 (6 bases). In germline, CDR1 is MNHEY, CDR2 SVGAGI. V dropped 2 bases and J dropped 4 bases, with 14 bases sitting between them. The CDR3 covers 16 residues. Here the CDR3 reads CASSYRTALGTGELFF. DNA of the CDR3: TGTGCCAGCAGTTACCGGACAGCGTTGGGCACCGGGGAGCTGTTTTTT.